The 32 T cell receptor beta chains presented below share a single source sample, sequenced in a study of radiation and T cells in renal cell carcinoma. Time point of the sample: baseline pretreatment blood. Noted treatment: 15 Gy SBRT to primary tumor, nephrectomy 4 weeks later. Produced via immunoSEQ multiplex PCR; TCRdb's table is partial and in-frame only. In the table there are about 61,000 clones, around 72% of which are singletons. The specimen comprised blood, sampled from a patient whose treatment included radiotherapy and nephrectomy. The receptors shown here come from a man in his 60s with renal cell carcinoma.

The chain employs TRBV7-2 and TRBJ1-6, with TRBD1 identical over 7 bases. V lost 2 bases to trimming and J lost 7 bases; unmatched junction nucleotides: 5. The CDR3 loop spans 15 amino acids. The germline CDR1 and CDR2 sequences are SGHTA and FQGNSA. The CDR3: CASSLNQGGNSPLHF. The CDR3 DNA reads as TGTGCCAGCAGCTTAAATCAGGGGGGGAATTCACCCCTCCACTTT.

The gene calls are TRBV7-6 and TRBJ2-5; tentatively, D is TRBD1 or TRBD2 (6 bases each). The CDR3 length is 15 residues. Trimming removed 4 bases at V and 5 bases at J, with 17 bases between. Germline CDR1 SGHVS, CDR2 FNYEAQ. CDR3 DNA: TGTGCCAGCAGCTACAAGCCCGGGGGCGGGGAGACCCAGTACTTC. It codes for CASSYKPGGGETQYF.

The chain has TRBV5-1 and TRBJ2-3, with TRBD2 identical over 12 bases. With 0 bases clipped from V and 6 bases from J, the junction kept 5 bases outside the gene matches. Per the germline V gene, CDR1 is SGHRS and CDR2 is YFSETQ. This CDR3 spans 16 amino acids. The chain's CDR3 is CASSLGLAGGPDTQYF. The CDR3, as DNA: TGCGCCAGCAGCTTGGGGCTAGCGGGAGGGCCTGATACGCAGTATTTT.

This clone was seen a handful of times. V and J are TRBV6-1 and TRBJ1-1, with 8 bases identical to TRBD1. Per the germline V gene, CDR1 is MNHNS and CDR2 is SASEGT. Unmatched junction bases numbered 6, after V lost 5 bases and J lost 4 bases. CDR3 length: 14 residues. The CDR3 sequence: CASSIQGVGTEAFF. The CDR3 DNA reads as TGTGCCAGCAGTATACAGGGGGTCGGCACTGAAGCTTTCTTT.

The chain carries TRBV5-4 and TRBJ2-2; a weak D match, TRBD1 (6 bases). CDR1 and CDR2 from the germline V gene are SGHNT and YYREEE (reference sequence). This CDR3 has 15 amino acids. The V gene lost 0 bases and the J gene lost 3 bases, with 9 bases spanning the gap. The CDR3 DNA reads TGTGCCAGCAGCTTGGCCAGGGGTGACACCGGGGAGCTGTTTTTT. This encodes CASSLARGDTGELFF.

The genes are TRBV2 and TRBJ1-4; weak D call: TRBD1 (5 bases). The V gene lost 4 bases and the J gene lost 0 bases, with 12 bases spanning the gap. The CDR3 spans 16 residues. Germline V gene sequence: CDR1 SNHLY, CDR2 FYNNEI. DNA for the CDR3: TGTGCCAGCAGTGTAGACAGCTTAGCAACTAATGAAAAACTGTTTTTT. This codes for CASSVDSLATNEKLFF.

The chain carries TRBV27 and TRBJ2-2, with unresolved D. CDR1 is MNHEY, CDR2 SMNVEV, per germline (reference sequence). CDR3 length: 14 residues. Between the trimmed V and J ends, which lost 8 bases and 3 bases, there was a span of 13 bases. CDR3 coding DNA: TGTGCCAGCGGGAAGGGTGAGGACACCGGGGAGCTGTTTTTT. Residues: CASGKGEDTGELFF.

The V and J genes are TRBV6-1 and TRBJ2-2, with a possible D match to TRBD1 (5 bases). Trimming stripped 8 bases from V and 0 bases from J, with 13 bases between. The CDR3 is 15 amino acids. The V gene's germline CDR1 is MNHNS and CDR2 SASEGT. This CDR3 is CASRERTSNTGELFF. CDR3 DNA: TGTGCCAGCCGAGAGAGGACATCGAACACCGGGGAGCTGTTTTTT.

The rearrangement joins TRBV7-8 to TRBJ2-7; TRBD2 matches at 13 bases. In germline, CDR1 is SGHVS, CDR2 FQNEAQ. V lost 6 bases to trimming and J lost 2 bases; unmatched junction nucleotides: 7. CDR3 length equals 16 residues. CDR3 in DNA: TGTGCCAGCAGTCCTAGAGGGACTAGCGGGACCTACGAGCAGTACGTC. This translates into CASSPRGTSGTYEQYV.

The chain recombines TRBV27 with TRBJ2-5; a possible D gene is TRBD1 (6 bases). The CDR3 is 14 residues long. Germline V gives CDR1 MNHEY, CDR2 SMNVEV (reference sequence). V lost 8 bases, J lost 1 base, and 14 bases lay in between. CDR3 protein: CASGLQGIQETQYF. The CDR3 DNA reads as TGTGCCAGCGGCTTGCAGGGGATCCAAGAGACCCAGTACTTC.

V gene TRBV5-5 combines with J gene TRBJ2-7; tentatively, D is TRBD1 (5 bases). Germline V gene data show CDR1 as SGHKS and CDR2 as YYEKEE (reference sequence). The CDR3 is 13 residues long. This CDR3 is CASSPDMGSELYV. The DNA of the CDR3 is TGTGCCAGCAGCCCGGACATGGGAAGCGAGCTGTACGTC.

V is TRBV7-8 and J is TRBJ2-3; no reliable D call. Germline CDR1 and CDR2: SGHVS and FQNEAQ. The V gene lost 5 bases and the J gene lost 3 bases, with 18 bases spanning the gap. The CDR3 is 16 residues long. In DNA form, the CDR3 reads TGTGCCAGCAGCGCTCGACACTCCCTAGTTACAGATACGCAGTATTTT. Its protein is CASSARHSLVTDTQYF.

The chain links TRBV9 to TRBJ2-2; 7 bases are a match to TRBD2. V shed 4 bases and J 3 bases; nucleotides not matched to a gene: 6. The length of the CDR3 is 15 residues. Per the germline V gene, CDR1 is SGDLS and CDR2 is YYNGEE. Written as DNA, the CDR3 is TGTGCCAGCAGCCCGACTAGCCGCCACACCGGGGAGCTGTTTTTT. Its protein product is CASSPTSRHTGELFF.

This clone has a handful of counts. V and J are TRBV29-1 and TRBJ1-1; 12 bases are shared with TRBD1. With V trimmed by 6 bases and J by 5 bases, 4 bases remained unmatched. The length of the CDR3 is 13 residues. CDR1 is SQVTM, CDR2 ANQGSEA, per germline. The CDR3 region is CSVVGQGATEAFF. CDR3 sequence (DNA): TGCAGCGTGGTGGGACAGGGGGCTACTGAAGCTTTCTTT.

CDR3 in DNA: TGCGCCAGCAGTGATGGTGGACCGATTCTTGAAGCTTTCTTT. Protein: CASSDGGPILEAFF. The chain recombines TRBV10-1 with TRBJ1-1, with unresolved D. V lost 3 bases and J 7 bases, leaving 15 bases between the germline ends. Per germline, CDR1 WNHNN and CDR2 SYGVQD (reference sequence). This CDR3 contains 14 residues.

The chain joins TRBV5-4 to TRBJ2-2; D gene unclear. Trimming cost V 0 bases and J 1 base, with 10 bases left between them. CDR1 SGHNT and CDR2 YYREEE come from the germline V gene (reference sequence). The CDR3 is 16 amino acids. The CDR3 region has the DNA TGTGCCAGCAGCTTGGGAGCCAGCTTGAACACCGGGGAGCTGTTTTTT. As protein: CASSLGASLNTGELFF.

This chain links TRBV7-9 with TRBJ2-3; 7 bases map to TRBD2. V lost 2 bases and J lost 6; bases outside the gene matches: 8. Germline CDR1 SEHNR, CDR2 FQNEAQ (reference sequence). CDR3 length: 15 residues. The CDR3 is CASSLLAGGWDTQYF. CDR3 nucleotides: TGTGCCAGCAGCTTATTAGCGGGCGGCTGGGATACGCAGTATTTT.

The rearrangement uses TRBV19 and TRBJ1-5; D is ambiguous. V was shortened by 5 bases and J by 5 bases, with 7 bases between the two germline ends. The CDR3 covers 12 residues. CDR1 and CDR2 (germline): LNHDA, SQIVND (reference sequence). The CDR3: CASSSVHQPQHF. As DNA, the CDR3 is TGTGCCAGTAGTTCAGTGCATCAGCCCCAGCATTTT.

In this sample, this clone turned up once. This chain connects TRBV27 to TRBJ1-2; D unclear. V was shortened by 5 bases and J by 5 bases, with 18 bases between the two germline ends. Germline V gene sequence: CDR1 MNHEY, CDR2 SMNVEV (reference sequence). The CDR3 has 15 residues. For the CDR3, the DNA is TGTGCCAGCAGTACCTACGGGGAGTCAAGTTATGGCTACACCTTC. Translated, it gives CASSTYGESSYGYTF.

The CDR3 is CASRARGGGYTF. CDR3 in DNA: TGTGCCAGCAGGGCACGTGGGGGGGGCTACACCTTC. The chain couples TRBV2 to TRBJ1-2; tentatively, D is TRBD1 (5 bases). The CDR3 runs to 12 residues. Trimming removed 6 bases from V and 8 bases from J, with 13 bases in between. Looked up from germline, CDR1 is SNHLY and CDR2 is FYNNEI.

The rearrangement joins TRBV18 to TRBJ1-2, with TRBD1 matching over 9 bases. Trimming at V came to 0 bases and at J to 4 bases, leaving 3 bases not matched to a gene. The CDR3 covers 15 residues. Germline assignment: CDR1 KGHSH and CDR2 LQKENI. DNA of the CDR3: TGTGCCAGCTCACCACCGACAGGGGGTGGCTATGGCTACACCTTC. Translated, it gives CASSPPTGGGYGYTF.

The chain recombines TRBV5-8 with TRBJ2-1; 9 bases line up with TRBD1. The CDR3 runs to 15 residues. Germline V CDR1 and CDR2: SGHTS, YDEGEE. Losses at the gene ends were 3 bases for V and 4 bases for J; bases not matched to a gene: 5. The CDR3 nucleotides read TGTGCCAGCAGCTCGGGACAGGGTATATACAATGAGCAGTTCTTC. Protein product: CASSSGQGIYNEQFF.

The chain joins TRBV29-1 to TRBJ1-4; D perhaps matches TRBD1 (5 bases). Germline CDR1 and CDR2: SQVTM and ANQGSEA. CDR3 size: 17 residues. The V gene lost 0 bases and the J gene lost 10 bases, with 24 bases spanning the gap. CDR3 in amino acids: CSVEDLGLGIVGRKLFF. In nucleotides, the CDR3 is TGCAGCGTTGAAGATCTGGGCTTAGGCATCGTGGGACGAAAACTGTTTTTT.

V is TRBV9 and J is TRBJ2-3, with TRBD2 matching over 7 bases. CDR3 length: 15 residues. In germline, CDR1 is SGDLS, CDR2 YYNGEE. V shed 0 bases and J 7 bases; nucleotides not matched to a gene: 8. The CDR3 DNA follows: TGTGCCAGCAGCGTAGGAGGGACTAAGACAAATACGCAGTATTTT. It encodes CASSVGGTKTNTQYF.

The V and J genes are TRBV19 and TRBJ2-1; 8 bases line up with TRBD2. J gave up 0 bases and V 6 bases, and 7 bases lay outside the gene matches. Germline V gene lookup returns CDR1 LNHDA and CDR2 SQIVND (reference sequence). The CDR3 consists of 16 residues. The CDR3 region is CASRGTSGGSYNEQFF. CDR3 DNA sequence: TGTGCCAGTAGGGGCACTAGCGGAGGCTCCTACAATGAGCAGTTCTTC.

This clone occurred a few times. This specimen includes other DNA sequences encoding the same CDR3. The chain uses TRBV4-1 and TRBJ2-5, with 7 bases aligning to TRBD2. Unmatched junction bases numbered 2, after V lost 0 bases and J lost 4 bases. The CDR3 contains 14 residues. The V gene's germline CDR1 is MGHRA and CDR2 YSYEKL. The CDR3 sequence is CASSQEGEGETQYF. The CDR3 DNA reads as TGCGCCAGCAGCCAAGAGGGGGAGGGAGAGACCCAGTACTTC.

The gene calls are TRBV30 and TRBJ2-5; weak D call: TRBD2 (6 bases). The germline gives CDR1 GTSNPN, CDR2 SVGIG (reference sequence). The CDR3 spans 13 residues. V shed 4 bases and J shed 2 bases, with 11 bases lying between them. In DNA form, the CDR3 reads TGTGCCTGGATTGGGGCGGGGCAAGAGACCCAGTACTTC. It is translated as CAWIGAGQETQYF.

This clone appeared a few times. The chain combines TRBV7-6 with TRBJ1-2; D unresolved. V was trimmed by 5 bases and J by 2 bases, leaving 6 bases between them. CDR3 length: 12 amino acids. Germline V CDR1 and CDR2: SGHVS, FNYEAQ. This CDR3 is CASSDGNYGYTF. The CDR3 nucleotides are TGTGCCAGCAGCGACGGAAACTATGGCTACACCTTC.

The gene calls are TRBV2 and TRBJ2-5, with 11 positions matching TRBD2. Looked up from germline, CDR1 is SNHLY and CDR2 is FYNNEI. The CDR3 runs to 16 residues. The V segment lost 5 bases and the J segment 1 base; nucleotides outside the gene matches: 6. The CDR3 loop reads CASSTTSGSPQETQYF. The DNA of the CDR3 is TGTGCCAGCAGTACAACTAGCGGGAGCCCCCAAGAGACCCAGTACTTC.

The chain links TRBV7-2 to TRBJ1-5; D is unresolved. This CDR3 is built from 14 residues. CDR1 and CDR2 (germline): SGHTA, FQGNSA. Trimming removed 2 bases at V and 3 bases at J, with 8 bases between. In DNA, the CDR3 is TGTGCCAGCAGCTTACAGTTTTCCAATCAGCCCCAGCATTTT. It codes for CASSLQFSNQPQHF.

The chain couples TRBV2 to TRBJ2-2, with D tentatively TRBD1 (6 bases). V lost 8 bases, J lost 1 base, and 14 bases lay in between. The CDR3 has 15 amino acids. Germline V lookup: CDR1 SNHLY, CDR2 FYNNEI. CDR3 in DNA: TGTGCCAGCTCATTTAGGACAGTGAACACCGGGGAGCTGTTTTTT. Protein: CASSFRTVNTGELFF.

This clone was counted ten times or more. The rearrangement uses TRBV4-3 and TRBJ2-1; possibly TRBD1 for D (5 bases). This CDR3 comprises 15 residues. Per the germline V gene, CDR1 is LGHNA and CDR2 is YSLEER. V was shortened by 1 base and J by 9 bases, with 16 bases between the two germline ends. CDR3 sequence: CASSQVLGANIEQFF. CDR3 coding DNA: TGCGCCAGCAGCCAAGTCTTAGGGGCGAACATTGAGCAGTTCTTC.